This T cell receptor (beta chain) appears in the sequencing data of a study of beta chain features in type 1 diabetes. General study results and limits: In every one of the four CD4+ subsets, TCRB CDR3s were moderately but significantly shorter in Type 1 diabetes patients. Patients' naive, central memory and regulatory TCRB repertoires appeared more alike than those of healthy donors.

The entirety of the isolated RNA underwent reverse transcription, so expressed TCRB transcripts were sequenced. Average reads for naive, central memory and regulatory T cell samples were roughly 3.4 million. Sequenced by immunoSEQ multiplex PCR; TCRdb stores in-frame clones only, minus some. The sample carries 550,000 to 850,000 clones, around 15% recorded once. CDR1 is GTSNPN and CDR2 is SVGIG in the germline V gene (reference sequence). The V end lost 1 base, the J end lost 6 bases, and 12 bases lay between the germline ends. The CDR3 is made up of 13 amino acids. This clone was detected only a few times. Its antigen is as yet unknown. Within the sample, other DNA sequences also encode this same CDR3.

The V gene is TRBV30, the J gene TRBJ1-2, with a tentative D call TRBD1 (5 bases). This TCR was recovered from a man younger than 35 with type 1 diabetes. Sequencing was performed on naive CD4+ T cells from blood. The CDR3 DNA sequence: TGTGCCTGGAGTGGTCGGGGGTCAGATGGCTACACCTTC. This sequence encodes CAWSGRGSDGYTF.